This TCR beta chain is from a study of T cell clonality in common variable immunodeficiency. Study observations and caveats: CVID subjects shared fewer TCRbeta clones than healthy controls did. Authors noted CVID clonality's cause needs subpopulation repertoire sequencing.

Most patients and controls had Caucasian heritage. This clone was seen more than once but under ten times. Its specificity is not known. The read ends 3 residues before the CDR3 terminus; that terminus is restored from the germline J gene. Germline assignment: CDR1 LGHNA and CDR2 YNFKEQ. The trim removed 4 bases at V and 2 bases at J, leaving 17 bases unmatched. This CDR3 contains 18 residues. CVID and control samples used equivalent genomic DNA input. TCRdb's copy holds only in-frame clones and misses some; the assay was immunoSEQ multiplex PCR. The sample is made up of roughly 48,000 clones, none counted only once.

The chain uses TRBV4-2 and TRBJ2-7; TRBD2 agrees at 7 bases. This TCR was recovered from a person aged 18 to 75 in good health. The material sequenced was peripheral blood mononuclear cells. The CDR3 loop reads CASSPGTGGGPTAYEQYF. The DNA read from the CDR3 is TGTGCCAGCAGCCCGGGGACTGGCGGGGGTCCAACTGCCTACGAG.